The sequence of this T cell receptor beta chain was determined in a study of blood T cell repertoires in COVID-19. Study-wide background: Samples representing acute and convalescent COVID-19 were sourced from the United States, Italy and Spain. In each case, the material was cDNA or gDNA derived from T cells, B-cell-depleted T cells, or PBMCs.

Per the original methods: Amplifying reference gene primers gave estimates of nucleated cell counts. Sequencing was performed with immunoSEQ multiplex PCR; in TCRdb, only in-frame clones are kept and a portion is missing. Clonal size and the V and J genes are those of that table, whereas D and trimming came from the DNA. The data show 60,000 to 70,000 clones, over 75% seen once. While infection was still active, Seattle patients were enrolled and then followed longitudinally. Trimming took off 3 bases at V and 0 bases at J, with 11 bases between the two ends. CDR1 is DFQATT, CDR2 SNEGSKA, per germline (reference sequence). CDR3 size: 14 residues.

This TCR was recovered from a woman aged 55-69 years with COVID-19, enrolled during active disease. Sequencing was done on a sample of peripheral blood. The chain recombines TRBV20-1 with TRBJ1-2; D might be TRBD1 (6 bases). This CDR3 is CSASTQGPNYGYTF. The CDR3 nucleotides are TGCAGTGCTAGTACACAGGGCCCTAACTATGGCTACACCTTC.